This T cell receptor beta chain was sequenced for a study of T cells in Graves' hyperthyroidism and ophthalmopathy. Study summary: Before any treatment, at initial diagnosis, peripheral blood was collected. Whole-study results and caveats: The blood repertoire included most of the expanded thyroid clonotypes above 0.001.

Researchers amplified the TCR beta CDR3 regions from RNA transcripts. First-round RT-PCR targeting the TCR CDR3 was performed with the HTBI primer set. TCRdb processed the multiplex PCR reads anew with MiXCR; each CDR3 protein has one entry. The sample lists a few hundred thousand distinct CDR3 sequences; 15% to 20% were seen once. The CDR3 spans 18 residues. Losses at the gene ends were 2 bases for V and 0 bases for J; bases not matched to a gene: 11. The germline V gene has CDR1 MNHEY and CDR2 SVGEGT. This clonotype has at least ten counts. Its antigen is undetermined. Sequencing was performed on blood. This TCR was sampled from a middle-aged woman with Graves' ophthalmopathy. The rearrangement joins TRBV6-2 or TRBV6-3 to TRBJ1-1, with 8 bases that match TRBD1. The CDR3 nucleotides read TGTGCCAGCAGTTACGTGGGACAGGAGGCGAAAGTGAACACTGAAGCTTTCTTT. As protein: CASSYVGQEAKVNTEAFF.